This T cell receptor beta chain was sequenced during a study of blood T cells in healthy people across ages. Study at large: About one barcoded beta molecule per two T cells came from capture by template switching. Study outcomes and limitations: Any changes in expanded clonotypes were possibly confounded, as donor CMV status remained unknown. Calculation of diversity from one million T cells yielded estimates considered to be underestimates.

CDR1 is LNHNV and CDR2 is YYDKDF in the germline V gene (reference sequence). V was clipped by 0 bases and J by 10 bases, with 13 bases between them. The CDR3 has 14 residues. With respect to this clonotype: Its cognate antigen is unknown.

A second PCR of 7 to 11 cycles used a sample-barcoded 5' primer and a J-beta primer mix. Carrying 12 random nucleotides, a template-switch adaptor labeled each individual cDNA molecule. Each CDR3 protein is one row after TCRdb ran MiXCR on the 5' RACE reads. In the table there are 1.5 million or so distinct CDR3 sequences, 35% to 45% of which are singletons. Material: blood. The source is a woman aged 18-30 years in good health. This sequence joins TRBV15 and TRBJ2-1, with no clear D. CDR3 sequence (DNA): TGTGCCACCAGCAGAGATCTTAACCGGTACGAGCAGTTCTTC. Its translation is CATSRDLNRYEQFF.